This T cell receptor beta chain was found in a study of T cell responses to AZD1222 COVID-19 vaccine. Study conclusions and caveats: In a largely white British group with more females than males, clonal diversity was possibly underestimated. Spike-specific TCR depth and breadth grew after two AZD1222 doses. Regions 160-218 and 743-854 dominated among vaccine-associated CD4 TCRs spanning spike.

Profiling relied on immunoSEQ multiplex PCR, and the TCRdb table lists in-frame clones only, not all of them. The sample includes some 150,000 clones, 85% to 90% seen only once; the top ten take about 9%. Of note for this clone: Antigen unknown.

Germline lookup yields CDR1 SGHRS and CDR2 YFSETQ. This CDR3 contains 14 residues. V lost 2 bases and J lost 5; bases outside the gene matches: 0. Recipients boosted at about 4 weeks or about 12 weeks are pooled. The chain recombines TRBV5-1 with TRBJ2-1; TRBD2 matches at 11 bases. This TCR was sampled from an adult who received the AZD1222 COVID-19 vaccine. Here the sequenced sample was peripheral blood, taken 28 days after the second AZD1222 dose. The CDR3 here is CASSFSGRDNEQFF. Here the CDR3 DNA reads TGCGCCAGCAGCTTTAGCGGGAGGGACAATGAGCAGTTCTTC.